This T cell receptor beta chain came from a study of technical replicates of blood from four donors (dated by TCRdb to between 2016 and 2019). Regarding this clone: Its specific antigen is unknown. It has no much larger one-base neighbor in the sample; base qualities were not kept.

The library was built by means of the immunoSEQ multiplex PCR assay. The table was pulled from immuneACCESS by TCRdb, which kept in-frame rearrangements only. Such tables lose some clones; where checked, under half of the loss comes from unresolved V genes, and the rest has no known cause. Within this sample are about 75,000 clones, with approximately 97% of them counted one time only. Approximately 0.18% of the sample lies in the top ten. From the cysteine up to the phenylalanine, the CDR3 has a length of 16 residues. Only the CDR3 part of the read is kept: 48 bases, read in frame from the first base. Reading the germline V gene gives CDR1 MGHRA and CDR2 YSYEKL. At the junction V is shortened by 2 bases and J by 7 bases, with 18 bases in between.

The clonotype comes from a human donor in good health. This chain is built from TRBV4-1 and TRBJ2-1; a tentative D call is TRBD2 (6 bases match). Sequencing was done on a sample of T cells isolated from PBMCs. The DNA is TGCGCCAGCAGCCAACCCACTAGCAGCCCAGGGAATGAGCAGTTCTTC. Its amino acids are CASSQPTSSPGNEQFF.